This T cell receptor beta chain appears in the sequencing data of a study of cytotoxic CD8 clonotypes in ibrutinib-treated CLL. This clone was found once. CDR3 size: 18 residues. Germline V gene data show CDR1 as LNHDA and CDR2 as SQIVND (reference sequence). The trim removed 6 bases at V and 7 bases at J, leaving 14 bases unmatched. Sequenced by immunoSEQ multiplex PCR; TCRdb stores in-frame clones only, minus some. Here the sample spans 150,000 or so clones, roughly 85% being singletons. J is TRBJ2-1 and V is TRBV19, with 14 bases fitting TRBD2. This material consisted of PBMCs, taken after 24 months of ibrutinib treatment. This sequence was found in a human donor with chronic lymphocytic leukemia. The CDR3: CASSPQGAGLAGENEQFF. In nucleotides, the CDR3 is TGTGCCAGTAGCCCACAAGGGGCGGGACTAGCGGGAGAAAATGAGCAGTTCTTC.